This T cell receptor (beta chain) was identified in a study of T cells in Graves' hyperthyroidism and ophthalmopathy. General study results and limits: Most clonotypes that expanded in the thyroid above 0.001 also showed up in blood. Median prediction lead before ophthalmopathy onset was 5 to 7.5 months with the model.

The definition of stable Graves' hyperthyroidism was no ophthalmopathy progression within 18 months. Thyroid ultrasound and orbital computed tomography, with clinical symptoms and serum thyroxine and TRAb, informed diagnoses. This clonotype was picked up one time. Its antigen is as yet unknown. Since a much larger clone is just one base distant, this may be a read error. Since the CDR3 does not end with the conserved phenylalanine or tryptophan, this likely comes from a read error. There were TCR beta CDR3 regions amplified from RNA transcripts. TCR CDR3 underwent first-round RT-PCR with the HTBI primer set. TCRdb processed the multiplex PCR reads anew with MiXCR; each CDR3 protein has one entry. The table lists roughly 510,000 distinct CDR3 sequences, around 20% of them singletons. The CDR3 spans 13 residues. The germline CDR1 and CDR2 sequences are DFQATT and SNEGSKA (reference sequence). Trimming left V 7 bases short and J 3 bases short, with 13 bases between.

The receptor comes from a man aged 18-30 years with Graves' hyperthyroidism. Source material: blood. The V gene is TRBV20-1, the J gene TRBJ1-5; D is possibly TRBD1 (5 bases). The CDR3 DNA reads as TGCAGTGGGGTTCGGGGCGTCAATCAGCCCCAGCATTTG. Its translation is CSGVRGVNQPQHL.